Shown below are 14 T cell receptor beta chains from a single sample sequenced in a study of blood T cell repertoires in COVID-19. Repertoires were generated with immunoSEQ multiplex PCR, while TCRdb's copy carries only in-frame clones and drops some. The repertoire includes 200,000 to 250,000 clones, over 80% of them detected once, and 1.9% sits in the top ten. The sample taken for sequencing was peripheral blood. The receptors were sampled from a man aged 30-40 years who had recovered from COVID-19.

The chain's CDR3 is CASSKGQTSPLHF. DNA for the CDR3: TGTGCCAGCAGCAAGGGACAGACATCACCCCTCCACTTT. The chain couples TRBV6-4 to TRBJ1-6; 7 bases line up with TRBD1. The length of the CDR3 is 13 residues. The trim removed 6 bases at V and 10 bases at J, leaving 6 bases unmatched. Germline CDR1 MRHNA, CDR2 SNTAGT.

This chain joins TRBV5-5 and TRBJ2-2; possible D gene TRBD1, 6 bases. The germline V and J ends were trimmed by 0 bases and 4 bases, with 13 bases remaining between them. This CDR3 is built from 16 residues. The V gene's germline CDR1 is SGHKS and CDR2 YYEKEE (reference sequence). Here the CDR3 DNA reads TGTGCCAGCAGCTTGGCGGACAGTTCGGGCACCGGGGAGCTGTTTTTT. Residues: CASSLADSSGTGELFF.

The V and J genes are TRBV10-3 and TRBJ1-3; D may be TRBD1 (5 bases). This CDR3 has 15 amino acids. Trimming stripped 6 bases from V and 0 bases from J, with 12 bases between. Looked up from germline, CDR1 is ENHRY and CDR2 is SYGVKD. CDR3 sequence reads: CAIRDVGRSGNTIYF. In DNA, the CDR3 is TGTGCCATCAGGGATGTGGGGCGCTCTGGAAACACCATATATTTT.

V and J are TRBV27 and TRBJ1-4; unclear D gene. This CDR3 region has 13 residues. Germline-derived CDR1 and CDR2 are MNHEY and SMNVEV (reference sequence). Trimming left V 5 bases short and J 7 bases short, with 11 bases between. The CDR3: CASSSTASEKLFF. CDR3 in DNA: TGTGCCAGCAGTAGCACTGCGAGTGAAAAACTGTTTTTT.

The J gene is TRBJ1-2, the V gene TRBV11-2, with unresolved D. The CDR3 runs 12 residues. Deletions cut 5 bases from V and 4 bases from J, with 8 bases between. Germline loops: CDR1 SGHAT, CDR2 FQNNGV. The CDR3 DNA reads as TGTGCCAGCAGCCCACTGTCCTATGGCTACACCTTC. Amino acids: CASSPLSYGYTF.

The V and J genes are TRBV6-4 and TRBJ2-3, with 10 bases identical to TRBD2. V gave up 2 bases and J gave up 2 bases; unmatched junction bases: 4. This CDR3 region has 16 residues. Germline CDR1 is MRHNA and CDR2 is SNTAGT. The CDR3 region is CASSDEAGGPTDTQYF. For the CDR3, the DNA is TGTGCCAGCAGTGACGAAGCGGGGGGGCCCACAGATACGCAGTATTTT.

CDR3 residues: CASSGDTSNYGYTF. CDR3 bases: TGTGCCAGCAGCGGGGACACCTCTAACTATGGCTACACCTTC. The V and J genes are TRBV5-4 and TRBJ1-2; tentative D call: TRBD1 (6 bases). V was shortened by 4 bases and J by 0 bases, with 10 bases between the two germline ends. The CDR3 consists of 14 residues. From germline, CDR1 is SGHNT and CDR2 YYREEE (reference sequence).

This chain links TRBV7-9 with TRBJ2-1; 10 nucleotides agree with TRBD2. After removal of 5 bases from V and 6 bases from J, the junction contained 1 base not matched to a gene. The CDR3 contains 13 residues. CDR1 is SEHNR and CDR2 is FQNEAQ in the germline V gene (reference sequence). CDR3 amino acids: CASSRTSGNEQFF. Here the CDR3 DNA reads TGTGCCAGCAGCCGGACTAGCGGCAATGAGCAGTTCTTC.

The chain couples TRBV5-4 to TRBJ1-1; D is unclear. This CDR3 contains 13 residues. Trimming pared 0 bases from V and 6 bases from J, leaving 9 bases between. CDR1 is SGHNT and CDR2 is YYREEE in the germline V gene (reference sequence). CDR3 amino acids: CASSLVSEPEAFF. For the CDR3, the DNA is TGTGCCAGCAGCTTGGTGAGTGAACCTGAAGCTTTCTTT.

The genes are TRBV19 and TRBJ1-1; 8 bases match TRBD1. The CDR3 is 15 amino acids. The V and J ends lost 5 bases and 6 bases, in that order; junction bases with no gene match: 11. In germline, CDR1 is LNHDA, CDR2 SQIVND (reference sequence). CDR3 DNA: TGTGCCAGTAGTCCAAGGACAGGGAGAGCTGCTGAAGCTTTCTTT. Its protein product is CASSPRTGRAAEAFF. Variable domain in full (rest from reference TRBV19 and TRBJ1-1): DGGITQSPKYLFRKEGQNVTLSCEQNLNHDAMYWYRQDPGQGLRLIYYSQIVNDFQKGDIAEGYSVSREKKESFPLTVTSAQKNPTAFYLCASSPRTGRAAEAFFGQGTRLTVV.

The CDR3 loop reads CASSIQGSPLHF. The CDR3 nucleotides are TGTGCCAGCAGTATACAGGGTTCACCCCTCCACTTT. The V gene is TRBV6-1, the J gene TRBJ1-6, with D possibly matching TRBD1 (6 bases). The germline V and J ends were trimmed by 5 bases and 9 bases, with 8 bases remaining between them. The CDR3 consists of 12 residues. CDR1 and CDR2 from the germline V gene are MNHNS and SASEGT.

The CDR3 DNA follows: TGTGCCAGCAGATGGGACAGGGGTCATATAACTGAAGCTTTCTTT. Protein: CASRWDRGHITEAFF. J is TRBJ1-1 and V is TRBV6-5; TRBD1 matches 10 bases. CDR1 and CDR2 from the germline V gene are MNHEY and SVGAGI. This CDR3 region has 15 residues. J was trimmed by 5 bases and V by 6 bases; bases with no gene match: 9.

The DNA of the CDR3 is TGCGCCAGCAGCTTGGCCGGACAGGGGGCCGGAAACACCATATATTTT. It encodes CASSLAGQGAGNTIYF. The rearrangement links TRBV5-1 to TRBJ1-3; TRBD1 agrees at 11 bases. V lost 0 bases and J lost 4; bases outside the gene matches: 3. The CDR3 runs to 16 residues. The germline V gene encodes CDR1 SGHRS and CDR2 YFSETQ.

The rearrangement joins TRBV4-1 to TRBJ2-1; 9 nucleotides align to TRBD2. The ends lost 1 base at V and 4 bases at J; junction bases unmatched: 5. CDR3 length: 16 residues. CDR1 is MGHRA and CDR2 is YSYEKL in the germline V gene. The CDR3 loop is CASSQAASGAYNEQFF. DNA of the CDR3: TGCGCCAGCAGCCAAGCCGCTAGCGGGGCATACAATGAGCAGTTCTTC.